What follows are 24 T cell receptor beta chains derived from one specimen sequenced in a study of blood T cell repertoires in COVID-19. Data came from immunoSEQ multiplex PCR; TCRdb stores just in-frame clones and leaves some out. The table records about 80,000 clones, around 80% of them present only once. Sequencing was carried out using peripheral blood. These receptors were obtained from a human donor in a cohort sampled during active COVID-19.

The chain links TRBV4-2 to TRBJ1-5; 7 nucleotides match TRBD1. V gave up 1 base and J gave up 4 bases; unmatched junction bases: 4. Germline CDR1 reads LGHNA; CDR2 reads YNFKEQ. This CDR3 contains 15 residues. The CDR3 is CASSQGGQSNQPQHF. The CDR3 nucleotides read TGTGCCAGCAGCCAAGGGGGACAGTCGAATCAGCCCCAGCATTTT.

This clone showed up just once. CDR3: CASSRDTKPGQFF. The CDR3 DNA follows: TGTGCCAGCAGCCGGGACACTAAACCGGGACAGTTCTTC. This sequence joins TRBV2 and TRBJ2-1; perhaps TRBD1 as D (6 bases). V was pared by 6 bases and J by 13 bases, with 19 bases between. The CDR3 is 13 residues long. Germline V gives CDR1 SNHLY, CDR2 FYNNEI.

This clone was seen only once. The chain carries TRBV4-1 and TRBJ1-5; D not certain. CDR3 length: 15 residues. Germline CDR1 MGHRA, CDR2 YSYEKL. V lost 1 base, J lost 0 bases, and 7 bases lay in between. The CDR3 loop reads CASSQVVFSNQPQHF. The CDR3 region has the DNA TGCGCCAGCAGCCAAGTCGTTTTTAGCAATCAGCCCCAGCATTTT.

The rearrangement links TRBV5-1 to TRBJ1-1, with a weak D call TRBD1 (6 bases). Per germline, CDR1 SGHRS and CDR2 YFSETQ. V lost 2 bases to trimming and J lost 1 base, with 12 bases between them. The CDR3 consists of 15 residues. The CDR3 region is CASSFTGLENTEAFF. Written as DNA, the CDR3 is TGCGCCAGCAGCTTTACAGGGTTGGAGAACACTGAAGCTTTCTTT.

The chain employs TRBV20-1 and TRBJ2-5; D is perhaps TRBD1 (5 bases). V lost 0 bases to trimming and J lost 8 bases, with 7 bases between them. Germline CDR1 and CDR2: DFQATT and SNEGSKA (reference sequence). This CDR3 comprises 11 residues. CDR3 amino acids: CSARERGTQYF. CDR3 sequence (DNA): TGCAGTGCTAGAGAAAGGGGTACCCAGTACTTC.

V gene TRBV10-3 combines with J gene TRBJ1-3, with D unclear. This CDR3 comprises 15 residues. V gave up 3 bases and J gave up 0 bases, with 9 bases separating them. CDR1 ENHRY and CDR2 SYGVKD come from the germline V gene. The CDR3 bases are TGTGCCATCAGTGACCCACAGCTCTCTGGAAACACCATATATTTT. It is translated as CAISDPQLSGNTIYF.

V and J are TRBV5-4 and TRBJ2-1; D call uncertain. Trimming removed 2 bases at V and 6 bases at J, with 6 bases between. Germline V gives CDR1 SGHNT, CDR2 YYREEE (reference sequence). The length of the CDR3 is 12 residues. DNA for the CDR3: TGTGCCAGCAGCTTTACTGGCAATGAGCAGTTCTTC. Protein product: CASSFTGNEQFF.

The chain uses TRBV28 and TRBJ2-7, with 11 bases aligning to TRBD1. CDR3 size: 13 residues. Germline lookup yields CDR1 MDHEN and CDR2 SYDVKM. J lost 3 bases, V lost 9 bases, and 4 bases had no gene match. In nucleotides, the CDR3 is TGTGCCAGTCGGACAGGGGGCGTCTACGAGCAGTACTTC. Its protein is CASRTGGVYEQYF.

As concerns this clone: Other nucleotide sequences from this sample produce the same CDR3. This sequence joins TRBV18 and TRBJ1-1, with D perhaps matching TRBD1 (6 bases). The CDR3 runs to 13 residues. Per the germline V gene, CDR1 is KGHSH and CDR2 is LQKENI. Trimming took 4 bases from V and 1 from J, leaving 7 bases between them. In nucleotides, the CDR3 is TGTGCCAGCTCACGGGACACGAACACTGAAGCTTTCTTT. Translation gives CASSRDTNTEAFF.

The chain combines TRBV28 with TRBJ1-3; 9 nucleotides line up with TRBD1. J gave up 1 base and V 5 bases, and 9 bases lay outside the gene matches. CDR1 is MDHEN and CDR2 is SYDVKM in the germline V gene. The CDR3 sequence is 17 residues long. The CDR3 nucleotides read TGTGCCAGCAGTCCGGACAGGGGAGCTTGGTCTGGAAACACCATATATTTT. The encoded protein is CASSPDRGAWSGNTIYF.

This CDR3 is CASSWGLAGSGANVLTF. The DNA for the CDR3 is TGTGCCAGCAGCTGGGGACTAGCGGGCTCTGGGGCCAACGTCCTGACTTTC. The chain recombines TRBV5-4 with TRBJ2-6, with 12 bases identical to TRBD2. The germline CDR1 and CDR2 sequences are SGHNT and YYREEE (reference sequence). The V segment lost 3 bases and the J segment 0 bases; nucleotides outside the gene matches: 1. The CDR3 length is 17 residues.

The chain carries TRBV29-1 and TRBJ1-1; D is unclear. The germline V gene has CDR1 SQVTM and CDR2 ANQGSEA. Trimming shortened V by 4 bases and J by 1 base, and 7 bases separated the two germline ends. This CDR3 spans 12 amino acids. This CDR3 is CSVVRKNTEAFF. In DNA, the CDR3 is TGCAGCGTTGTGCGGAAGAACACTGAAGCTTTCTTT.

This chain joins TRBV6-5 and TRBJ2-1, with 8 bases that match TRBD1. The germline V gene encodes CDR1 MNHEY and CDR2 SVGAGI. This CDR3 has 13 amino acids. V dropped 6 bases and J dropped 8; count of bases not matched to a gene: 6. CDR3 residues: CASRTSGQDEQFF. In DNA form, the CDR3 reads TGTGCCAGCAGGACTTCGGGACAGGATGAGCAGTTCTTC.

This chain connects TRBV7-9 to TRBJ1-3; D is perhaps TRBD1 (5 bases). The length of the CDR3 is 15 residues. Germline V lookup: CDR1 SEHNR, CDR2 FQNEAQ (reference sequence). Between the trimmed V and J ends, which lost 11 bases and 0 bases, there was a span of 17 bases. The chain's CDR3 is CAGSIGGNSGNTIYF. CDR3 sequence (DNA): TGTGCCGGCTCGATCGGGGGAAACTCTGGAAACACCATATATTTT.

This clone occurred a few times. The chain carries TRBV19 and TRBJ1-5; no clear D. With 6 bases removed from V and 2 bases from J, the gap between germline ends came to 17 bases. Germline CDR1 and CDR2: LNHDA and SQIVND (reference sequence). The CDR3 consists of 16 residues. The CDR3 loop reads CASRSGGLAGNQPQHF. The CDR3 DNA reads TGTGCCAGTAGGTCGGGAGGGCTAGCGGGCAATCAGCCCCAGCATTTT.

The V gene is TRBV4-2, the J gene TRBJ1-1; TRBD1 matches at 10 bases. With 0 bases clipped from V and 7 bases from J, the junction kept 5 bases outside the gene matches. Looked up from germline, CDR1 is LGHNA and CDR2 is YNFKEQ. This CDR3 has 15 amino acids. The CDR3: CASSQERTGGFEAFF. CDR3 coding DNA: TGTGCCAGCAGCCAAGAGAGGACAGGGGGTTTTGAAGCTTTCTTT.

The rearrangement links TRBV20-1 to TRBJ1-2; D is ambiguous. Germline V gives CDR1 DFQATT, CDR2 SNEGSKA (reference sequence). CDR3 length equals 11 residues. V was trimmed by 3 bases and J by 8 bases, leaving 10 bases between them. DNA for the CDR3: TGCAGTGCTAGCATTGTTCAGGGCTACACCTTC. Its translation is CSASIVQGYTF.

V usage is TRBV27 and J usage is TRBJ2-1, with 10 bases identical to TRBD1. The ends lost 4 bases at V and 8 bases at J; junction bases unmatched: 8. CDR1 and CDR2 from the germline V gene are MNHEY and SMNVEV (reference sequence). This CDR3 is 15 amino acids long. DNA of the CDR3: TGTGCCAGCAGTTGGAGGACAGGGGGTATCGATGAGCAGTTCTTC. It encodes CASSWRTGGIDEQFF.

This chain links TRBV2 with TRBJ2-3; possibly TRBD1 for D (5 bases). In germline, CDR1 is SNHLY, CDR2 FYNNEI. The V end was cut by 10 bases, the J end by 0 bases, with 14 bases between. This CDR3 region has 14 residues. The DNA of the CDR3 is TGTGCCACCCGACAGCCTCAGAGCACAGATACGCAGTATTTT. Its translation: CATRQPQSTDTQYF.

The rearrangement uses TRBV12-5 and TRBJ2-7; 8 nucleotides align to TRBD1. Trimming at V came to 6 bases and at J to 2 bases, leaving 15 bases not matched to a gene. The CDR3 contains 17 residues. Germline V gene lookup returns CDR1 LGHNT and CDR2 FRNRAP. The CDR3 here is CASGKGTGPTLTYEQYF. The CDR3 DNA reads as TGTGCTAGTGGCAAAGGGACAGGCCCCACCCTAACCTACGAGCAGTACTTC.

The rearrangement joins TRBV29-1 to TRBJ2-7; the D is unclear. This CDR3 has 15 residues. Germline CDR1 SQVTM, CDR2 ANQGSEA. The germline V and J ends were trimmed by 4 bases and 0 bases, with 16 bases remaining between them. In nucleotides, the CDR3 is TGCAGCGTTGGACTCGGCAGCCCTAGCTCCTACGAGCAGTACTTC. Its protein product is CSVGLGSPSSYEQYF.

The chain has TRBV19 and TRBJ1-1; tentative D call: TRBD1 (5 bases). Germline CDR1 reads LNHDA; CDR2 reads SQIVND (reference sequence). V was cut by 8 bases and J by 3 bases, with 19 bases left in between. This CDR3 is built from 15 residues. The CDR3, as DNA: TGTGCCAGTTGGGCCCTTGGTGGGGCGGACACTGAAGCTTTCTTT. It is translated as CASWALGGADTEAFF.

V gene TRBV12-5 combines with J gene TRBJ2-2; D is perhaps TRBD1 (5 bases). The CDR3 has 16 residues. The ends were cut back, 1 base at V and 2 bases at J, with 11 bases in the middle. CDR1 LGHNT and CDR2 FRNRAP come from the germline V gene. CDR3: CASGLDQGVNTGELFF. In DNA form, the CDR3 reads TGTGCTAGTGGTTTGGATCAGGGCGTCAACACCGGGGAGCTGTTTTTT.

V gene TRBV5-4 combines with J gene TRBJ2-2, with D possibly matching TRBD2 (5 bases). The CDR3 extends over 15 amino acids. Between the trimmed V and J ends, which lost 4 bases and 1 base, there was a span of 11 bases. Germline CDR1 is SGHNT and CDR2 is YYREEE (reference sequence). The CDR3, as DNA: TGTGCCAGCAGCCTTAATCGGGGGAACACCGGGGAGCTGTTTTTT. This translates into CASSLNRGNTGELFF.